The 25 T cell receptor beta chains in this list originate from one sample, sequenced in a study of T cell repertoires in cytomegalovirus infection. No antigen has been identified for these receptors. TCRdb recomputed calls from the reads with MiXCR, one row per CDR3 protein. The sample lists roughly 990,000 distinct CDR3 sequences, roughly a third occurring once. The material was cultured CD8+ T cells from PBMCs, obtained from culture after CMV antigen stimulation. These receptors originate from a human donor in good health (CMV status not recorded). Some clones in this sample may be carry-over from other donors' samples.

This clonotype was seen a handful of times. In DNA, the CDR3 is TGTGCCAGCAGCACCAGTAGCGGAAATGAGCAGTTCTTC. Translation gives CASSTSSGNEQFF. The genes are TRBV6-2 or TRBV6-3 and TRBJ2-1; D is possibly TRBD2 (6 bases). Germline-derived CDR1 and CDR2 are MNHEY and SVGEGT. Trimming took off 6 bases at V and 7 bases at J, with 13 bases between the two ends. The CDR3 runs 13 residues.

Worth noting for this clonotype: As the CDR3 is not closed by the conserved phenylalanine or tryptophan, this likely results from a read error. The V and J genes are TRBV6-1 and TRBJ2-7; 7 positions match TRBD1. The CDR3 has 14 amino acids. The V segment lost 6 bases and the J segment 0 bases; nucleotides outside the gene matches: 5. The germline V gene has CDR1 MNHNS and CDR2 SASEGT. The CDR3 DNA is TGTGCCAGCAGCCACGACAGGGTCTCCTACGAGCAGTACTCC. Amino acid sequence: CASSHDRVSYEQYS.

The table lists this clonotype with a few counts. The rearrangement joins TRBV5-1 to TRBJ2-5; D tentatively reads TRBD1 or TRBD2 (5 bases each). V was trimmed by 4 bases and J by 4 bases, leaving 17 bases between them. The V gene's germline CDR1 is SGHRS and CDR2 YFSETQ. The CDR3 sequence is 15 residues long. The CDR3 bases are TGCGCCAGCAGCGAGGAGCAACAGAGGGGAGAGACCCAGTACTTC. Protein product: CASSEEQQRGETQYF.

As concerns this clonotype: This sequence may be a read error, since a much larger clone differs from it by one base. The CDR3: CASRYRYSRNTIYF. The CDR3 bases are TGTGCCAGCAGATACCGGTACTCTAGAAACACCATATATTTT. The chain links TRBV6-6 to TRBJ1-3; D unclear. The CDR3 length is 14 residues. In germline, CDR1 is MNHNY, CDR2 SVGAGI (reference sequence).

As concerns this clonotype: This may arise from a read error, as a much more abundant clone is one base away. The rearrangement joins TRBV7-6 to TRBJ1-2; D is ambiguous. The CDR3 length is 15 residues. Trimming took 5 bases from V and 3 from J, leaving 16 bases between them. The germline CDR1 and CDR2 sequences are SGHVS and FNYEAQ. DNA of the CDR3: TGTGCCAGCAGCCCCGAGACCGTCGGCGACTATGGCTACACCTTC. Residues: CASSPETVGDYGYTF.

This clonotype was seen a handful of times. The V gene is TRBV9, the J gene TRBJ1-4; 8 bases agree with TRBD1. This CDR3 is 15 amino acids long. V shed 3 bases and J 3 bases; nucleotides not matched to a gene: 4. Germline V gene sequence: CDR1 SGDLS, CDR2 YYNGEE. CDR3 in amino acids: CASSARTGSNEKLFF. The CDR3 region has the DNA TGTGCCAGCAGCGCCCGGACAGGGTCTAATGAAAAACTGTTTTTT.

This clonotype came up a few times. This sequence joins TRBV19 and TRBJ1-2; maybe TRBD1 (6 bases). V was clipped by 7 bases and J by 4 bases, with 16 bases between them. The CDR3 runs 14 residues. CDR1 is LNHDA, CDR2 SQIVND, per germline (reference sequence). The CDR3 reads CASNQGQIFYGYTF. In nucleotides, the CDR3 is TGTGCCAGTAACCAAGGACAGATCTTCTATGGCTACACCTTC.

The V call is TRBV15, the J call TRBJ1-2; D possibly corresponds to TRBD1 (6 bases). Trimming stripped 4 bases from V and 4 bases from J, with 16 bases between. This CDR3 spans 15 amino acids. Germline V gene sequence: CDR1 LNHNV, CDR2 YYDKDF (reference sequence). The CDR3 region is CATSTNRAWTYGYTF. DNA of the CDR3: TGTGCCACCAGCACGAACAGGGCTTGGACCTATGGCTACACCTTC.

This clonotype appeared a few times. The gene calls are TRBV15 and TRBJ2-2, with D uncertain. Germline V gene data show CDR1 as LNHNV and CDR2 as YYDKDF (reference sequence). The V end was cut by 0 bases, the J end by 1 base, with 9 bases between. The CDR3 covers 16 residues. CDR3 DNA sequence: TGTGCCACCAGCAGAGATCATGTAGGGAACACCGGGGAGCTGTTTTTT. It yields the protein CATSRDHVGNTGELFF.

The rearrangement uses TRBV6-1 and TRBJ1-6, with D possibly TRBD1 on 5 matching bases. The germline CDR1 and CDR2 sequences are MNHNS and SASEGT. CDR3 size: 14 residues. The V gene lost 5 bases and the J gene lost 8 bases, with 13 bases spanning the gap. CDR3 loop: CASSFRVDDSPLHF. In nucleotides, the CDR3 is TGTGCCAGCAGTTTCAGGGTCGATGATTCACCCCTCCACTTT.

This clonotype was detected a few times. The chain combines TRBV6-1 with TRBJ2-2; 7 bases align to TRBD1. Germline V CDR1 and CDR2: MNHNS, SASEGT. V was pared by 2 bases and J by 5 bases, with 8 bases of the junction left unmatched. The CDR3 length is 16 residues. CDR3 bases: TGTGCCAGCAGTGAACATAGGGGGCAAGGAACCGGGGAGCTGTTTTTT. Its protein product is CASSEHRGQGTGELFF.

The rearrangement uses TRBV6-5 and TRBJ1-2; D unclear. V lost 0 bases and J 4 bases, leaving 9 bases between the germline ends. The CDR3 runs 14 residues. CDR1 is MNHEY, CDR2 SVGAGI, per germline. As DNA, the CDR3 is TGTGCCAGCAGTTACTCATCCCCCCTCTATGGCTACACCTTC. Translation gives CASSYSSPLYGYTF.

The chain joins TRBV7-6 to TRBJ1-5; tentatively, D is TRBD1 (5 bases). CDR1 is SGHVS and CDR2 is FNYEAQ in the germline V gene. The CDR3 covers 17 residues. Trimming took 0 bases from V and 7 from J, leaving 19 bases between them. CDR3 amino acids: CASSLAGRGREAQPQHF. In DNA form, the CDR3 reads TGTGCCAGCAGCTTAGCGGGGAGGGGACGGGAGGCGCAGCCCCAGCATTTT.

V usage is TRBV20-1 and J usage is TRBJ2-7, with D perhaps matching TRBD1 (5 bases). The CDR3 contains 13 residues. Trimming took 6 bases from V and 2 from J, leaving 14 bases between them. CDR1 and CDR2 from the germline V gene are DFQATT and SNEGSKA (reference sequence). The CDR3 here is CSATTRETYEQYV. The CDR3 DNA reads as TGCAGTGCCACCACCAGGGAAACCTACGAGCAGTACGTC.

This clonotype has a handful of counts. V gene TRBV20-1 combines with J gene TRBJ2-1; D could derive from TRBD1 or TRBD2 (5 bases each). Germline CDR1 reads DFQATT; CDR2 reads SNEGSKA (reference sequence). CDR3 length equals 16 residues. Trimming removed 3 bases from V and 4 bases from J, with 19 bases in between. CDR3 nucleotide sequence: TGCAGTGCTAGGGACACCCTAGCAGACCCTTACAATGAGCAGTTCTTC. Protein sequence: CSARDTLADPYNEQFF.

The chain uses TRBV4-3 and TRBJ1-2; D is ambiguous. This CDR3 has 15 residues. V lost 0 bases and J 4 bases, leaving 12 bases between the germline ends. Germline-derived CDR1 and CDR2 are LGHNA and YSLEER. The CDR3 sequence is CASSQDRAAFYGYTF. The CDR3 DNA is TGCGCCAGCAGCCAAGATCGGGCAGCCTTCTATGGCTACACCTTC.

The gene calls are TRBV20-1 and TRBJ2-7; D perhaps matches TRBD1 (7 bases). The CDR3 runs 15 residues. Trimming cost V 0 bases and J 4 bases, with 16 bases left between them. Germline CDR1 and CDR2: DFQATT and SNEGSKA (reference sequence). CDR3 in DNA: TGCAGTGCTAGAGAGGGGGTAGCAGGGGGGTACGAGCAGTACTTC. Its protein is CSAREGVAGGYEQYF.

At least ten counts were recorded for this clonotype. V gene TRBV7-2 combines with J gene TRBJ2-2; D is undetermined. The ends were cut back, 6 bases at V and 4 bases at J, with 18 bases in the middle. The germline CDR1 and CDR2 sequences are SGHTA and FQGNSA. This CDR3 spans 16 amino acids. This chain's CDR3 is CASSLSRLPFTGELFF. The CDR3 nucleotides are TGTGCCAGCAGTTTATCCCGACTTCCTTTCACCGGGGAGCTGTTTTTT.

This sequence joins TRBV4-1 and TRBJ1-4; D unclear. The CDR3 totals 16 residues. V dropped 3 bases and J dropped 0 bases, with 11 bases sitting between them. Germline assignment: CDR1 MGHRA and CDR2 YSYEKL. CDR3 amino acids: CASSQAVQATNEKLFF. CDR3 DNA: TGCGCCAGCAGCCAGGCCGTCCAAGCAACTAATGAAAAACTGTTTTTT.

This clonotype has a count of ten or more. The rearrangement links TRBV6-1 to TRBJ1-1; D is ambiguous. The CDR3 has 14 amino acids. V was trimmed by 3 bases and J by 6 bases, leaving 14 bases between them. Germline values: CDR1 MNHNS, CDR2 SASEGT. In DNA form, the CDR3 reads TGTGCCAGCAGTGAGGGTGGTAGGTTGCCTGAAGCTTTCTTT. Its protein is CASSEGGRLPEAFF.

This chain joins TRBV14 and TRBJ2-3; D is undetermined. The CDR3 has 13 amino acids. Germline values: CDR1 SGHDN, CDR2 FVKESK. Trimming removed 5 bases at V and 5 bases at J, with 11 bases between. The CDR3 DNA reads as TGTGCCAGCAGCGACTGGACGCGAGATACGCAGTATTTT. As protein: CASSDWTRDTQYF.

This clonotype was observed a handful of times. At one end, the junction sequence differs from germline, possibly due to a read error. The rearrangement joins TRBV5-3 to TRBJ2-1; no clear D. TRBV5-3 is an ORF, and what it does is uncertain. The CDR3 extends over 15 amino acids. CDR3 region: CASSFPDSKADEQFF. In nucleotides, the CDR3 is TGTGCCAGCAGCTTTCCAGACTCGAAGGCGGATGAGCAGTTCTTC.

As to this clonotype: One junction end disagrees with the germline gene, perhaps due to a read error. This chain uses TRBV7-6 with TRBJ2-3, with 8 bases that match TRBD2. There are 13 residues in the CDR3. Germline V gene data show CDR1 as SGHVS and CDR2 as FNYEAQ. The DNA for the CDR3 is TGCGTGATAGCGGGGATCCTCACAGATACGCAGTATTTT. It yields the protein CVIAGILTDTQYF.

This clonotype occurred a few times. The chain combines TRBV9 with TRBJ2-2; D not certain. This CDR3 is built from 14 residues. Germline-derived CDR1 and CDR2 are SGDLS and YYNGEE. V was shortened by 4 bases and J by 9 bases, with 16 bases between the two germline ends. Here the CDR3 DNA reads TGTGCCAGCAGCCCTCCAGTCGGCGAGAGGGAGCTGTTTTTT. Translated: CASSPPVGERELFF.

This clonotype was seen a few times. The chain has TRBV12-3 or TRBV12-4 and TRBJ1-3, with D perhaps matching TRBD1 (5 bases). Trimming took off 3 bases at V and 0 bases at J, with 12 bases between the two ends. The CDR3 extends over 16 amino acids. CDR3 amino acids: CASSLVWGSSGNTIYF. CDR3 nucleotides: TGTGCCAGCAGTTTGGTTTGGGGCTCCTCTGGAAACACCATATATTTT.